The rows below give T cell receptor beta chains drawn from one sample of a study of cytomegalovirus exposure and HLA in healthy donors. TCRdb's copy holds only in-frame clones and misses some; the assay was immunoSEQ multiplex PCR. Its clone listing holds 100,000 to 150,000 clones. The sequenced sample was PBMCs. These receptors came from a woman aged 40 to 55 in good health and CMV-seronegative. Both conserved end residues are part of each CDR3. The D gene is left open where the match is weak.

v_call	j_call	d_call	cdr3_aa	cdr3_nt
TRBV27	TRBJ2-1	TRBD1	CASTTGTGVNFRALYEQFF	TGTGCCAGCACGACCGGGACAGGGGTTAATTTTCGAGCTCTTTATGAGCAGTTCTTC
TRBV7-7	TRBJ2-2	NA	CASSSRGGDGELFF	TGTGCTAGCAGCTCTAGAGGGGGTGACGGGGAGCTGTTTTTT
TRBV7-2	TRBJ2-1	NA	CASSRGRVEQFF	TGTGCCAGCAGCCGTGGGCGGGTCGAGCAGTTCTTC
TRBV19	TRBJ1-1	NA	CASSIRQPNTEAFF	TGTGCCAGTAGTATTAGACAGCCGAACACTGAAGCTTTCTTT
TRBV19	TRBJ1-5	NA	CASSTRPNQPQHF	TGTGCCAGTAGTACCAGGCCCAATCAGCCCCAGCATTTT
TRBV29-1	TRBJ1-1	NA	CSAHQGTEAFF	TGCAGCGCGCACCAGGGCACTGAAGCTTTCTTT
TRBV2	TRBJ2-3	TRBD2	CASSVLAGGGTDTQYF	TGTGCCAGCAGTGTTCTAGCGGGGGGGGGCACAGATACGCAGTATTTT
TRBV6-4	TRBJ2-3	TRBD2	CASSDSAGGRDTQYF	TGTGCCAGCAGTGACTCGGCGGGGGGGCGGGATACGCAGTATTTT
TRBV7-9	TRBJ2-2	NA	CASSHPQGLNTGELFF	TGTGCCAGCAGTCATCCCCAGGGTCTTAACACCGGGGAGCTGTTTTTT
TRBV18	TRBJ1-6	TRBD1	CASSSDRGRNRSPLHF	TGTGCCAGCTCAAGCGACAGGGGGCGGAATCGATCACCCCTCCACTTT
TRBV18	TRBJ1-1	NA	CASSPSEAEAFF	TGTGCCAGCTCACCATCGGAGGCTGAAGCTTTCTTT
TRBV19	TRBJ2-1	NA	CASSIRTAVSYNEQFF	TGTGCCAGTAGTATCCGGACAGCCGTCTCCTACAATGAGCAGTTCTTC
TRBV7-9	TRBJ1-1	NA	CASSPGQNMNTEAFF	TGTGCCAGCAGCCCCGGACAGAACATGAACACTGAAGCTTTCTTT
TRBV15	TRBJ2-3	NA	CATSRGRGFMTDTQYF	TGTGCCACCAGCAGAGGAAGGGGCTTCATGACAGATACGCAGTATTTT